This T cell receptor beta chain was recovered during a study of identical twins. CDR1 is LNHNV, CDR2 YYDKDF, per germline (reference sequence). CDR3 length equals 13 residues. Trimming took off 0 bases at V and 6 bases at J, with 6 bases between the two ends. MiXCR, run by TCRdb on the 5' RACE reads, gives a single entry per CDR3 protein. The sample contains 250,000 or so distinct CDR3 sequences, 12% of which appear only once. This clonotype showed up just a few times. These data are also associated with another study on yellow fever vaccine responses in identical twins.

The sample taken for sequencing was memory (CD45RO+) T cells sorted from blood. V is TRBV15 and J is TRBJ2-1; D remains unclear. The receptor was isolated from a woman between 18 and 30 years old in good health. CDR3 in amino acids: CATSREGSNEQFF. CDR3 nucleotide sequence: TGTGCCACCAGCAGAGAAGGCAGCAATGAGCAGTTCTTC.